A single sample is the source of the 13 T cell receptor beta chains below, sequenced in a study of cytomegalovirus exposure and HLA in healthy donors (TCRdb year 2017). The protocol used for the library was the immunoSEQ multiplex PCR assay. For the multiplex PCR, a mixture combining 60 forward primers for TCR Vbeta segments and 13 reverse primers for TCR Jbeta segments was used. In its TCRdb copy, this immuneACCESS table keeps in-frame sequences only and misses some clones. Where compared with another copy, unresolved V genes explain less than half of these, and the others have no known cause. Within this sample are about 140,000 clones, with about 80% of them counted one time only. The top ten hold 1.4% of the sample. The sample was PBMCs. The receptors here all came from a man younger than 45 in good health and CMV-seropositive.

This clone appeared a single time. The V and J genes are TRBV5-4 and TRBJ1-1; no clear D. Trimming stripped 3 bases from V and 0 bases from J, with 6 bases between. The V gene's germline CDR1 is SGHNT and CDR2 YYREEE (reference sequence). The CDR3 length is 13 residues. CDR3 in amino acids: CASSSTLNTEAFF. The CDR3 bases are TGTGCCAGCAGCTCAACTCTGAACACTGAAGCTTTCTTT.

This rearrangement joins TRBV5-8 to TRBJ1-5; D unresolved. There are 15 residues in the CDR3. The germline CDR1 and CDR2 sequences are SGHTS and YDEGEE. With 0 bases removed from V and 0 bases from J, the gap between germline ends came to 7 bases. Here the CDR3 DNA reads TGTGCCAGCAGCTTGGACGGGTATAGCAATCAGCCCCAGCATTTT. It encodes CASSLDGYSNQPQHF.

The rearrangement links TRBV2 to TRBJ1-5; 8 bases are a match to TRBD1. The CDR3 runs to 14 residues. The junction had 5 bases not matched to a gene; V was cut back by 3 bases and J by 7 bases. The V gene's germline CDR1 is SNHLY and CDR2 FYNNEI. As DNA, the CDR3 is TGTGCCAGCAGTGACGGCAGGGGGCACCAGCCCCAGCATTTT. It is translated as CASSDGRGHQPQHF.

As concerns this clone: The junction and the germline gene differ at one end; a read error may be behind it. The same CDR3 arises from other DNA sequences in this sample as well. The rearrangement uses TRBV19 and TRBJ1-1; 7 bases are a match to TRBD1. This CDR3 is built from 13 residues. Germline loops: CDR1 LNHDA, CDR2 SQIVND (reference sequence). DNA of the CDR3: TGTGCCAGTAGGATACAGGGGAACACTGAAGCTTTTTTT. It yields the protein CASRIQGNTEAFF.

This clone came up a few times. The J gene is TRBJ2-7, the V gene TRBV4-2; 7 bases fit TRBD1. The CDR3 is 15 amino acids. J was trimmed by 0 bases and V by 2 bases; bases with no gene match: 4. The germline gives CDR1 LGHNA, CDR2 YNFKEQ. The CDR3 coding sequence is TGTGCCAGCAGCCAACCAGGGACAGACTCCTACGAGCAGTACTTC. It yields the protein CASSQPGTDSYEQYF.

The chain links TRBV10-3 to TRBJ2-7; 11 nucleotides agree with TRBD1. The CDR3 spans 14 residues. Trimming removed 10 bases from V and 0 bases from J; junction bases left unmatched: 5. Looked up from germline, CDR1 is ENHRY and CDR2 is SYGVKD. CDR3 coding DNA: TGTGCCACCGGACAGGGGGCCGGCTCCTACGAGCAGTACTTC. Translation: CATGQGAGSYEQYF.

This chain joins TRBV9 and TRBJ1-6; a weak D match, TRBD1 (6 bases). The CDR3 contains 15 residues. Germline loops: CDR1 SGDLS, CDR2 YYNGEE. Trimming took off 0 bases at V and 7 bases at J, with 11 bases between the two ends. The CDR3 DNA is TGTGCCAGCAGCGTAGATGCAGGGACAAATTCACCCCTCCACTTT. As protein: CASSVDAGTNSPLHF.

V and J are TRBV18 and TRBJ2-5, with D possibly TRBD2 on 6 matching bases. Trimming stripped 5 bases from V and 2 bases from J, with 15 bases between. The germline CDR1 and CDR2 sequences are KGHSH and LQKENI. The CDR3 sequence is 15 residues long. The CDR3 region has the DNA TGTGCCAGCTCAGCCCTACTAGCCGTACAAGAGACCCAGTACTTC. It encodes CASSALLAVQETQYF.

This clone has just one count. The J gene is TRBJ1-2, the V gene TRBV19; possible D gene TRBD1, 6 bases. The CDR3 length is 14 residues. Germline CDR1 and CDR2: LNHDA and SQIVND (reference sequence). Between the trimmed V and J ends, which lost 3 bases and 2 bases, there was a span of 10 bases. CDR3 sequence reads: CASSILGANYGYTF. The CDR3 coding sequence is TGTGCCAGTAGTATCCTGGGGGCAAACTATGGCTACACCTTC. The full variable domain, its missing parts supplied by reference TRBV19 and TRBJ1-2, is DGGITQSPKYLFRKEGQNVTLSCEQNLNHDAMYWYRQDPGQGLRLIYYSQIVNDFQKGDIAEGYSVSREKKESFPLTVTSAQKNPTAFYLCASSILGANYGYTFGSGTRLTVV.

CDR3 residues: CASSVTGLTGYEQYF. The CDR3 region has the DNA TGTGCCAGCAGCGTGACGGGACTAACGGGCTACGAGCAGTACTTC. This chain links TRBV7-8 with TRBJ2-7; 7 nucleotides match TRBD2. CDR1 is SGHVS, CDR2 FQNEAQ, per germline. The V segment lost 5 bases and the J segment 3 bases; nucleotides outside the gene matches: 10. This CDR3 is 15 amino acids long.

J is TRBJ2-5 and V is TRBV28, with 15 bases that match TRBD2. This CDR3 region has 17 residues. In germline, CDR1 is MDHEN, CDR2 SYDVKM. After removal of 3 bases from V and 4 bases from J, the junction contained 6 bases not matched to a gene. The CDR3: CASSLGGLAGGRETQYF. CDR3 bases: TGTGCCAGCAGTTTGGGGGGACTAGCGGGGGGTCGAGAGACCCAGTACTTC.

The chain has TRBV11-2 and TRBJ2-1, with 12 bases matching TRBD2. Germline V gene data show CDR1 as SGHAT and CDR2 as FQNNGV. The CDR3 is 14 residues long. The junction had 1 base not matched to a gene; V was cut back by 3 bases and J by 7 bases. The CDR3: CASSLTSGGNEQFF. The CDR3 DNA follows: TGTGCCAGCAGCTTGACTAGCGGGGGTAATGAGCAGTTCTTC.

The V call is TRBV6-5, the J call TRBJ2-7, with 8 bases fitting TRBD2. The CDR3 contains 14 residues. Per the germline V gene, CDR1 is MNHEY and CDR2 is SVGAGI. V dropped 5 bases and J dropped 4; count of bases not matched to a gene: 7. CDR3 nucleotides: TGTGCCAGCAGTACAGGACTAGCAGGGTACGAGCAGTACTTC. Protein: CASSTGLAGYEQYF.